The entry that follows covers one TCR beta chain sequence. Its binding antigen is unknown. Base qualities are not at hand, and no much larger clone is one base apart. Each donor gave one peripheral blood draw, averaging approximately 0.12 L, which was collected into heparinised tubes. Using a panel that included CD45RO, CCR7, CD25, CD127, CD95 and CD27, naive, central memory, regulatory and stem cell-like memory CD4+ T cells were sorted on a BD FACSAria II. Purity was above 95% for every sorted population. Right away, PBMCs were isolated by Lymphoprep density gradient centrifugation and were stained directly, with no culture step. So that batch effects would be minimized, each experiment stained and sorted samples in pairs, pairing one healthy donor with one patient. From the cysteine through the phenylalanine, the CDR3 covers 14 amino acids. The entry retains the CDR3 DNA only, 42 bases that are in frame from base 1. V is cut by 8 bases and J by 3 bases, and the space between the germline ends is 13 bases. Per the germline V gene, SNHLY is the CDR1 and FYNNEI is the CDR2.

The data originate from a study of beta chain features in type 1 diabetes (dated 2018 in TCRdb). About the investigation overall: No differences in mean age, gender distribution, total cell number or subset yield were found between patients and healthy donors. Across all samples, approximately 100 million sorted cells were examined, and cell number per subset correlated strongly with RNA yield. Regulatory and stem cell-like memory subsets were obtained from only 8 patients and about 8 healthy donors, while naive and central memory subsets were obtained from all 28 donors. In the study, TCRB repertoires of sorted circulating CD4+ T cell subsets from recently diagnosed type 1 diabetes patients were compared with those of matched healthy donors.

The research as a whole found: Because the HLA sub-analyses included only small numbers of individuals, any influence of HLA type on TCRB rearrangement was left unresolved. Because cDNA was sequenced instead of genomic DNA, highly expressing activated cells could be over-represented, though the groups showed no difference in activation or CD3 levels. Shorter templates might have been favored by PCR, but patient and control samples were amplified and corrected together, so both groups would have been affected equally by any skew. Naive, central memory and regulatory TCRB repertoires appeared more similar among patients than among healthy donors. At VDJ recombination sites, patients with type 1 diabetes made fewer insertions and deleted more nucleotides, a pattern implying thymic rearrangement abnormalities. In all four CD4+ subsets, TCRB CDR3 length was moderately but significantly shorter in type 1 diabetes patients.

The entire isolated RNA was reverse transcribed using the High Capacity cDNA Reverse Transcription Kit, and thus expressed TCRB transcripts were sequenced. Naive, central memory and regulatory T cell samples underwent deep immunoSEQ sequencing, averaging around 4 million total reads per sample. After sorted cells were lysed in RLT buffer, RNA was extracted with DNase-treated RNeasy Micro or Mini kits, with the choice depending on cell number. To prevent cross-contamination, each cell subset was processed individually, whereas patient and healthy donor samples were processed jointly. The immunoSEQ multiplex PCR was used to amplify TCRB sequences from cDNA, generating 87-bp fragments that spanned the CDR3 region. Amplicons were sequenced on the Illumina HiSeq platform. In the authors' own workflow: Synthetic template baselines were used to correct PCR bias computationally, reads within Hamming distance 2 were collapsed, and singletons that could not be merged were discarded. Reads were aligned against IMGT to assign V, D and J genes, CDR3 length and insertions or deletions at six rearrangement sites. Clonotype counts were normalized to sorted cell number within each subset before computing true diversity and Gini coefficients with the tcR R package. The overlap coefficient, calculated on TCRB nucleotide sequences, was used to quantify repertoire sharing. Out-of-frame TCRB sequences from naive cells were analyzed as a proxy for the pre-selection repertoire. Here the immuneACCESS table is served through TCRdb, limited to in-frame sequences with V and J called. Missing clones are a known gap in these copies; in checked studies unresolved V genes cover under half, and the rest lacks a known reason. Clonal size and the V and J genes are those of that table, whereas D and trimming came from the DNA. In all, the sample holds some 170,000 clones, and 63% of those were seen once. In total, the top ten clones hold roughly 0.095% of the sample.

This receptor was obtained from a man aged 25 to 40 with type 1 diabetes. Recombination connected TRBV2 to TRBJ1-4; the D gene is perhaps TRBD1, from 5 matching bases. The sample comprised naive CD4+ T cells from blood. The label giving this sample's cell subset or site can be read as: true naive CD4+ T cells. CDR3 region: CASRTGAANEKLFF. The sequence in DNA is TGTGCCAGCCGAACCGGGGCAGCTAATGAAAAACTGTTTTTT.